This T cell receptor (beta chain) was found in a study of T cell responses to AZD1222 COVID-19 vaccine. Study context: Analyses pooled second doses at about 4 or about 12 weeks.

Regarding this clone: The antigen is unknown.

The repertoire was sequenced with immunoSEQ multiplex PCR; TCRdb's copy has only in-frame clones and lacks some. The sample yields around 100,000 clones, roughly 88% seen once. CDR3 size: 16 residues. The germline gives CDR1 MDHEN, CDR2 SYDVKM. Trimming cost V 2 bases and J 8 bases, with 16 bases left between them. Study-wide findings and caveats: Clonal diversity was possibly underestimated, and the donors were mostly white British, with more females. Every sample of the repertoires postdated the peak T cell response. Spike-specific TCR breadth rose after two AZD1222 doses, and depth rose as well.

This chain links TRBV28 with TRBJ1-6; D might be TRBD1 (6 bases). The sequence derives from an adult in good health. The sequences come from peripheral blood, collected on day 0 of AZD1222 vaccination. CDR3 in amino acids: CASSLRGGGPDSPLHF. The CDR3 bases are TGTGCCAGCAGTTTAAGGGGCGGGGGCCCGGATTCACCCCTCCACTTT.